This TCR beta chain was sequenced during a study of regulatory T cells in long-lasting Graves disease. The authors built TCR beta libraries using iRepertoire HTBI primers and Arm-PCR of CDR3 regions. TCRdb called the multiplex PCR reads again in MiXCR, with one record for every CDR3 protein. The sample carries approximately 300,000 distinct CDR3 sequences, roughly 18% recorded once. Documented time point: newly diagnosed GD, antithyroid drugs for less than 3 months. From RNA extracted from PBMCs, the TCR library was made. This clonotype was counted only a few times. V was clipped by 7 bases and J by 0 bases, with 12 bases between them. The CDR3 runs 14 residues. Germline CDR1 reads LGHDT; CDR2 reads YNNKEL (reference sequence).

The TCR sequence derives from a female donor with Graves disease. The chain links TRBV3-1 to TRBJ2-5; a weak D match, TRBD2 (5 bases). The source was peripheral blood mononuclear cells (PBMCs), collected at new diagnosis, from a patient treated with antithyroid drugs. CDR3 nucleotide sequence: TGTGCCAGCACCGACCGAGGGTACCAAGAGACCCAGTACTTC. Translating it yields CASTDRGYQETQYF.